The 7 T cell receptor beta chains below were found in one sample sequenced in a study of blood T cell repertoires in COVID-19. Sequencing used immunoSEQ multiplex PCR; TCRdb keeps in-frame clones, though not all of them. The table records around 260,000 clones, about 85% of them present only once. Sequencing input: peripheral blood. These receptors originate from a human donor in a cohort sampled during active COVID-19.

This sequence joins TRBV6-5 and TRBJ2-3; D might be TRBD1 (6 bases). The length of the CDR3 is 13 residues. Trimming took off 8 bases at V and 2 bases at J, with 11 bases between the two ends. Germline V gene sequence: CDR1 MNHEY, CDR2 SVGAGI. The chain's CDR3 is CASGTPPTDTQYF. In DNA, the CDR3 is TGTGCCAGCGGGACACCCCCCACAGATACGCAGTATTTT.

The chain employs TRBV27 and TRBJ2-2; tentative D call: TRBD2 (6 bases). V shed 5 bases and J shed 5 bases, with 12 bases lying between them. Germline values: CDR1 MNHEY, CDR2 SMNVEV (reference sequence). The CDR3 has 14 residues. The CDR3 coding sequence is TGTGCCAGCAGTGTTGGGGGGTTTACCGGGGAGCTGTTTTTT. Protein: CASSVGGFTGELFF.

This clone was detected once. The chain has TRBV6-5 and TRBJ1-5, with 7 bases identical to TRBD1. This CDR3 has 14 residues. Losses at the gene ends were 3 bases for V and 5 bases for J; bases not matched to a gene: 4. Germline assignment: CDR1 MNHEY and CDR2 SVGAGI. CDR3 in DNA: TGTGCCAGCAGTTATCTTACAGGGGATCAGCCCCAGCATTTT. Translated: CASSYLTGDQPQHF.

V and J are TRBV28 and TRBJ1-5; possible D gene TRBD1, 5 bases. V lost 7 bases and J lost 5, with 12 bases in between. This CDR3 contains 13 residues. Per the germline V gene, CDR1 is MDHEN and CDR2 is SYDVKM. The CDR3 region is CASNSAGDQPQHF. The DNA for the CDR3 is TGTGCCAGCAACTCGGCGGGGGATCAGCCCCAGCATTTT.

The chain uses TRBV4-1 and TRBJ2-7; 8 nucleotides agree with TRBD1. The CDR3 contains 15 residues. The V and J ends lost 4 bases and 1 base, in that order; junction bases with no gene match: 6. Germline CDR1 reads MGHRA; CDR2 reads YSYEKL. The CDR3 is CASSPGQGPSYEQYF. CDR3 bases: TGCGCCAGCAGCCCAGGACAGGGACCTTCCTACGAGCAGTACTTC.

This clone was recorded once. The chain links TRBV5-4 to TRBJ2-5; weak D call: TRBD2 (6 bases). The CDR3 is made up of 14 amino acids. Trimming cost V 0 bases and J 3 bases, with 9 bases left between them. Germline-derived CDR1 and CDR2 are SGHNT and YYREEE (reference sequence). CDR3 sequence (DNA): TGTGCCAGCAGCTTGGAGGGCGGGAAAGAGACCCAGTACTTC. As protein: CASSLEGGKETQYF.

This chain connects TRBV7-9 to TRBJ1-5; 9 bases are shared with TRBD1. J lost 7 bases, V lost 4 bases, and 11 bases had no gene match. Germline assignment: CDR1 SEHNR and CDR2 FQNEAQ (reference sequence). CDR3 size: 16 residues. DNA for the CDR3: TGTGCCAGCAGCTCGGGGACAGGGAAGGTTGGACAGCCCCAGCATTTT. Its protein product is CASSSGTGKVGQPQHF.